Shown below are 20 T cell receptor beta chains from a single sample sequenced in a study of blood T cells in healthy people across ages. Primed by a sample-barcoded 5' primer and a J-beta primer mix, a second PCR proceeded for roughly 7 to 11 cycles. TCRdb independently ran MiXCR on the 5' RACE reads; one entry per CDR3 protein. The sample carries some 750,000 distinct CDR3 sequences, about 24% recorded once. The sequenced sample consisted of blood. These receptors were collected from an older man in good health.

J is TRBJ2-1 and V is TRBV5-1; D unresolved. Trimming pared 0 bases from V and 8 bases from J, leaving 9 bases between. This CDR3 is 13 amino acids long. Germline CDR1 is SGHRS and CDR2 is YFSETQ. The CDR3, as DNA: TGCGCCAGCAGCTTGGAAGTTATCTATGAGCAGTTCTTC. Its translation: CASSLEVIYEQFF. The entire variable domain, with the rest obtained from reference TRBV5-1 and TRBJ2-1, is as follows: KAGVTQTPRYLIKTRGQQVTLSCSPISGHRSVSWYQQTPGQGLQFLFEYFSETQRNKGNFPGRFSGRQFSNSRSEMNVSTLELGDSALYLCASSLEVIYEQFFGPGTRLTVL.

The CDR3 nucleotides read TGCAGTGCTAGTACCACAGGGTTGGGGAACACTGAAGCTTTCTTT. Residues: CSASTTGLGNTEAFF. The chain has TRBV20-1 and TRBJ1-1, with a weak D call TRBD1 (6 bases). Per the germline V gene, CDR1 is DFQATT and CDR2 is SNEGSKA (reference sequence). V was clipped by 3 bases and J by 1 base, with 15 bases between them. The CDR3 is made up of 15 amino acids.

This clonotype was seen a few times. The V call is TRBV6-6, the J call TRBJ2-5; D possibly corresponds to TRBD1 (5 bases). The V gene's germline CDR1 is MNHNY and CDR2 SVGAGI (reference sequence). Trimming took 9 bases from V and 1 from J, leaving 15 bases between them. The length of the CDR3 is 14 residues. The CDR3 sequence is CARVPQVVQETQYF. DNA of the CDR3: TGTGCCAGGGTCCCACAGGTAGTCCAAGAGACCCAGTACTTC.

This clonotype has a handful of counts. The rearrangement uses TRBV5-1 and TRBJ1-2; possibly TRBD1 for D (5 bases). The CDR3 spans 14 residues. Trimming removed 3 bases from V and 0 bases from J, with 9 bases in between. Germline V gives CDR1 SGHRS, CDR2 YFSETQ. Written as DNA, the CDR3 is TGCGCCAGCAGCTGGGGACTCCCTAACTATGGCTACACCTTC. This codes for CASSWGLPNYGYTF.

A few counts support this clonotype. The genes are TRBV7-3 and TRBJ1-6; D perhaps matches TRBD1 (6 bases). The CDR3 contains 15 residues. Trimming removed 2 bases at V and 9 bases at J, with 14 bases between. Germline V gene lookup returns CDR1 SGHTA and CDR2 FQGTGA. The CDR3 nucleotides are TGTGCCAGCAGCTTATCAGCGGGGGCGGGTTCACCCCTCCACTTT. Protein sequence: CASSLSAGAGSPLHF.

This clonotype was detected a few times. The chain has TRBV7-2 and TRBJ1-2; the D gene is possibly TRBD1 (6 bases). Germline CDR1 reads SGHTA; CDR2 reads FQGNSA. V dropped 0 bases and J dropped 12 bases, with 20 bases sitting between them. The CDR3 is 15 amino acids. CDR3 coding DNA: TGTGCCAGCAGCTTAGCGCGGGGGCTAGCTATCTTCGACACCTTC. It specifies CASSLARGLAIFDTF.

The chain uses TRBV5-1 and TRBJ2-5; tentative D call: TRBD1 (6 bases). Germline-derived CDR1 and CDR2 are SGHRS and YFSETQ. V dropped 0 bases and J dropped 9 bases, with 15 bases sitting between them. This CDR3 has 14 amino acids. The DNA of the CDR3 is TGCGCCAGCAGCTTGGTGGGGGCATTGGAGGCCCAGTACTTC. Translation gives CASSLVGALEAQYF.

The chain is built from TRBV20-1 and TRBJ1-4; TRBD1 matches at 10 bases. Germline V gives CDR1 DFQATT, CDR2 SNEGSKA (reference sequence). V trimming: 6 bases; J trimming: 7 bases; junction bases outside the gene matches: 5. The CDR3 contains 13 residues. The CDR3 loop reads CSAGTGASEKLFF. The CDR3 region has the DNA TGCAGTGCCGGGACAGGGGCTAGTGAAAAACTGTTTTTT.

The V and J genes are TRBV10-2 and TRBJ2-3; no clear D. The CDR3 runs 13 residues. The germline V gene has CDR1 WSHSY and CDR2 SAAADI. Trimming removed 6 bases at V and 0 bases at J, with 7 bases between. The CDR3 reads CASRTVSTDTQYF. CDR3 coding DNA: TGCGCCAGCAGGACGGTTAGCACAGATACGCAGTATTTT.

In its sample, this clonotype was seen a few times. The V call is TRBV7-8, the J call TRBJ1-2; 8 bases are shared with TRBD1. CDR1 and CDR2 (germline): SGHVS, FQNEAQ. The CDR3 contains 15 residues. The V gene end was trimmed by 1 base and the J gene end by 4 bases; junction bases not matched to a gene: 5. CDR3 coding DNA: TGTGCCAGCAGCTTAGGGACAGGGTCGGGCTATGGCTACACCTTC. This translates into CASSLGTGSGYGYTF.

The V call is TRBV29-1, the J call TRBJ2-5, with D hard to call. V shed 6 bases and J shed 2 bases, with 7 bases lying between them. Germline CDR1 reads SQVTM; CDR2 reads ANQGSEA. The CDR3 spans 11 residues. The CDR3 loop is CSVARQETQYF. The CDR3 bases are TGCAGCGTCGCCAGGCAAGAGACCCAGTACTTC.

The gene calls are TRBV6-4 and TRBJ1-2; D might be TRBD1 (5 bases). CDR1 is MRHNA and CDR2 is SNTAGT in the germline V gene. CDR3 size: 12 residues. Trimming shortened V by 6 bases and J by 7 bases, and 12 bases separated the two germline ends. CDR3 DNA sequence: TGTGCCAGCAGGGGACCGAGTGGTGGCTACACCTTC. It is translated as CASRGPSGGYTF.

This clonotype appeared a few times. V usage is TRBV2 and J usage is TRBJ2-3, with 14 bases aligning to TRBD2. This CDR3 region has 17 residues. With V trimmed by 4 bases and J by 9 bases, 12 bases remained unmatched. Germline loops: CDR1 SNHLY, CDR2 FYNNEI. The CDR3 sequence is CASSGPGTSGSFDTQYF. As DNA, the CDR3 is TGTGCCAGCAGTGGCCCGGGGACTAGCGGGAGTTTCGACACGCAGTATTTT.

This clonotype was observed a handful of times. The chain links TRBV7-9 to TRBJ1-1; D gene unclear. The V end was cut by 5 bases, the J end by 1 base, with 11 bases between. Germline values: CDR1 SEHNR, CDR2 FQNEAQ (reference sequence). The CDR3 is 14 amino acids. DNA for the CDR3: TGTGCCAGCAGCCGAGAGACGGCGAACACTGAAGCTTTCTTT. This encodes CASSRETANTEAFF.

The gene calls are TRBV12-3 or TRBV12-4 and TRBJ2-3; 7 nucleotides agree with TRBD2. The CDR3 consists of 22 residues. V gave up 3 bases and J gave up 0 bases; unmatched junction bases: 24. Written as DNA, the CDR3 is TGTGCCAGCAGTTTCAGTTTGAGCGCTAGCGGCCCGCTAACCTCTAGCACAGATACGCAGTATTTT. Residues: CASSFSLSASGPLTSSTDTQYF.

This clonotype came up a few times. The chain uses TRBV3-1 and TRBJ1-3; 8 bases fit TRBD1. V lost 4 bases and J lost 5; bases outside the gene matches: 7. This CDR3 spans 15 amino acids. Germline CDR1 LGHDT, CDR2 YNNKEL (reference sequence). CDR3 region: CASSPQGAVRNTIYF. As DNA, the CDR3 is TGTGCCAGCAGCCCTCAGGGGGCCGTACGAAACACCATATATTTT.

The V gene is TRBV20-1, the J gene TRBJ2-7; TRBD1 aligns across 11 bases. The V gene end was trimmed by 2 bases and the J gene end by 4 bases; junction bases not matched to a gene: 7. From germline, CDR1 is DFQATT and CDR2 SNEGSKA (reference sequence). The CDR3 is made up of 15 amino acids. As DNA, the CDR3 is TGCAGTGCTAGATCCGGACAGGGGGCGGATTACGAGCAGTACGTC. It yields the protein CSARSGQGADYEQYV.

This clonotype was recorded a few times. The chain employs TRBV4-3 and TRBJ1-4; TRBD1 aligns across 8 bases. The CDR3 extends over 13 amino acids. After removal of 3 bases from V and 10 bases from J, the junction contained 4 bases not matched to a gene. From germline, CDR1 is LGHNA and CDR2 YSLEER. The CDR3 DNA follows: TGCGCCAGCAGCCAGGAACAGGGGGGAAAACTGTTTTTT. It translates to CASSQEQGGKLFF.

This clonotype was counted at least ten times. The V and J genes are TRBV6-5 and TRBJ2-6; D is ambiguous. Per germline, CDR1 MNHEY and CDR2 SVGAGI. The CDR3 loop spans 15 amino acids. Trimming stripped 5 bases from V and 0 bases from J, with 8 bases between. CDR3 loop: CASSRQSSGANVLTF. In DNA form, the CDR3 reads TGTGCCAGCAGTCGCCAGAGCTCTGGGGCCAACGTCCTGACTTTC.

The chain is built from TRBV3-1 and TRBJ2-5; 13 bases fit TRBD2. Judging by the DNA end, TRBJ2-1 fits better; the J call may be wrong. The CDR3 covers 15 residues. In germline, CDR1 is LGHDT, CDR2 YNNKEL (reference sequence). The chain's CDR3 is CASSLGLAGAGEQFF. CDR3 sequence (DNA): TGTGCCAGCAGCCTCGGACTAGCGGGAGCGGGTGAGCAGTTCTTC.